This T cell receptor (beta chain) was documented in a study of blood T cells in healthy people across ages. The V gene's germline CDR1 is DFQATT and CDR2 SNEGSKA (reference sequence). The CDR3 runs 20 residues. Trimming at V came to 2 bases and at J to 7 bases, leaving 22 bases not matched to a gene. Alongside a J-beta primer mix, a sample-barcoded 5' primer served in a second PCR lasting about 7 to 11 cycles. From each sample, at least 3 million paired-end reads containing CDR3 were obtained. TCRdb ran MiXCR on the 5' RACE reads and lists one entry per CDR3 protein. The data contain roughly 2 million distinct CDR3 sequences, just under 50% of them singletons.

The chain joins TRBV20-1 to TRBJ2-1, with TRBD2 identical over 11 bases. The specimen sequenced was blood. The clonotype was recovered from a woman aged 40 to 50 in good health. DNA for the CDR3: TGCAGTGCTAGATTCTATCATAGCGGGGGGGGAATTAAGGTTGAGAATGAGCAGTTCTTC. This encodes CSARFYHSGGGIKVENEQFF.